The next 15 T cell receptor beta chains were all read from a single sample in a study of radiation and T cells in renal cell carcinoma. This table comes from immunoSEQ multiplex PCR, and its TCRdb copy is limited to in-frame clones, with some not included. There are 150,000 or so clones in the sample; about nine tenths occur only once, and around 4% lies in the top ten. Stated time point: baseline pretreatment blood. This sample's treatment: 15 Gy SBRT to primary tumor, nephrectomy 4 weeks later. The material was blood, obtained from a patient whose treatment included radiotherapy and nephrectomy. The receptors were sampled from a woman between 65 and 79 years old with renal cell carcinoma.

The chain combines TRBV10-3 with TRBJ2-1; D remains ambiguous. Germline values: CDR1 ENHRY, CDR2 SYGVKD. The ends were cut back, 1 base at V and 10 bases at J, with 5 bases in the middle. The CDR3 loop spans 11 amino acids. CDR3 nucleotide sequence: TGTGCCATCAGTGAGTTGGACGAGCAGTTCTTC. As protein: CAISELDEQFF.

V gene TRBV14 combines with J gene TRBJ2-2; tentatively, D is TRBD2 (5 bases). With 8 bases removed from V and 1 base from J, the gap between germline ends came to 14 bases. The CDR3 consists of 15 residues. Germline-derived CDR1 and CDR2 are SGHDN and FVKESK. DNA of the CDR3: TGTGCCAGCCGAGAGGGCCGGATGAACACCGGGGAGCTGTTTTTT. Translating gives CASREGRMNTGELFF.

This chain links TRBV19 with TRBJ1-4; TRBD1 aligns across 7 bases. Germline V gene lookup returns CDR1 LNHDA and CDR2 SQIVND (reference sequence). V shed 6 bases, J shed 5 bases, and the junction held 9 bases outside the gene matches. This CDR3 is built from 15 residues. The CDR3, as DNA: TGTGCCAGTAGCATGGGACAGACCATCAATGAAAAACTGTTTTTT. Translated, it gives CASSMGQTINEKLFF.

The CDR3 here is CASSFSTPDRGRQPQHF. The CDR3 region has the DNA TGTGCCAGCAGTTTTTCAACCCCGGACAGGGGGCGTCAGCCCCAGCATTTT. The V gene is TRBV27, the J gene TRBJ1-5, with 11 bases that match TRBD1. Germline CDR1 is MNHEY and CDR2 is SMNVEV (reference sequence). There are 17 residues in the CDR3. J lost 6 bases, V lost 3 bases, and 10 bases had no gene match.

The chain recombines TRBV9 with TRBJ2-1; 8 bases align to TRBD2. Looked up from germline, CDR1 is SGDLS and CDR2 is YYNGEE. V gave up 0 bases and J gave up 9 bases; unmatched junction bases: 5. The CDR3 is 14 residues long. The CDR3 region has the DNA TGTGCCAGCAGCGTAGCAGCGGGGGTTGGTGAGCAGTTCTTC. This codes for CASSVAAGVGEQFF.

The V gene is TRBV29-1, the J gene TRBJ2-7; 7 nucleotides line up with TRBD1. The trim removed 8 bases at V and 2 bases at J, leaving 9 bases unmatched. Germline lookup yields CDR1 SQVTM and CDR2 ANQGSEA. This CDR3 has 13 residues. The chain's CDR3 is CSIRQGRTYEQYF. The CDR3 DNA reads TGCAGCATCCGACAGGGTCGGACCTACGAGCAGTACTTC.

The V and J genes are TRBV4-1 and TRBJ1-1; the D is unclear. CDR1 is MGHRA, CDR2 YSYEKL, per germline. This CDR3 spans 15 amino acids. Trimming left V 2 bases short and J 1 base short, with 11 bases between. In DNA, the CDR3 is TGCGCCAGCAGCCAAATCCTTTCACGGAACACTGAAGCTTTCTTT. It encodes CASSQILSRNTEAFF.

This chain joins TRBV6-6 and TRBJ1-1, with 8 bases lining up with TRBD1. J lost 3 bases, V lost 5 bases, and 8 bases had no gene match. Germline lookup yields CDR1 MNHNY and CDR2 SVGAGI (reference sequence). The CDR3 extends over 15 amino acids. The CDR3 sequence is CASSGGSGGHTEAFF. The CDR3 nucleotides are TGTGCCAGCAGTGGGGGATCAGGGGGCCACACTGAAGCTTTCTTT.

This chain connects TRBV5-1 to TRBJ2-7, with 7 bases that match TRBD2. V shed 3 bases, J shed 1 base, and the junction held 10 bases outside the gene matches. This CDR3 comprises 16 residues. CDR1 and CDR2 (germline): SGHRS, YFSETQ. CDR3 sequence (DNA): TGCGCCAGCAGCTCATCTCGGGGGGAGGGGTCCTACGAGCAGTACTTC. The encoded protein is CASSSSRGEGSYEQYF.

CDR3 in amino acids: CASGLSTALNTEAFF. Written as DNA, the CDR3 is TGTGCTAGTGGTTTGTCCACGGCACTAAACACTGAAGCTTTCTTT. The chain is built from TRBV12-5 and TRBJ1-1; no clear D gene. V gave up 2 bases and J gave up 2 bases, with 12 bases separating them. Germline V gene sequence: CDR1 LGHNT, CDR2 FRNRAP. The length of the CDR3 is 15 residues.

The chain joins TRBV28 to TRBJ1-6, with 9 bases identical to TRBD1. CDR3 length: 15 amino acids. Germline values: CDR1 MDHEN, CDR2 SYDVKM. The V segment lost 4 bases and the J segment 9 bases; nucleotides outside the gene matches: 7. In DNA form, the CDR3 reads TGTGCCAGCAGTTCAAAGACAGGGGGGGCTTCACCCCTCCACTTT. It specifies CASSSKTGGASPLHF. Based on the CDR3 plus reference TRBV28 and TRBJ1-6, the full variable domain is DVKVTQSSRYLVKRTGEKVFLECVQDMDHENMFWYRQDPGLGLRLIYFSYDVKMKEKGDIPEGYSVSREKKERFSLILESASTNQTSMYLCASSSKTGGASPLHFGNGTRLTVT.

V and J are TRBV28 and TRBJ2-3, with TRBD2 matching over 8 bases. CDR1 MDHEN and CDR2 SYDVKM come from the germline V gene. CDR3 size: 14 residues. V gave up 4 bases and J gave up 0 bases; unmatched junction bases: 0. The CDR3 sequence: CASSSSGSTDTQYF. CDR3 nucleotides: TGTGCCAGCAGTTCTAGCGGGAGCACAGATACGCAGTATTTT.

This clone appeared a few times. The V and J genes are TRBV7-2 and TRBJ2-7; a weak D match, TRBD1 (6 bases). Germline loops: CDR1 SGHTA, CDR2 FQGNSA. V lost 1 base and J 6 bases, leaving 19 bases between the germline ends. CDR3 length: 16 amino acids. CDR3 residues: CASSLGSRGVDGEQYF. The CDR3 nucleotides are TGTGCCAGCAGCTTAGGGTCCAGGGGAGTTGACGGCGAGCAGTACTTC.

The rearrangement links TRBV28 to TRBJ1-2; D is unresolved. Trimming stripped 4 bases from V and 2 bases from J, with 8 bases between. The CDR3 consists of 13 residues. Germline V lookup: CDR1 MDHEN, CDR2 SYDVKM. CDR3 DNA: TGTGCCAGCAGTTCTGGCAGGAACTATGGCTACACCTTC. This gives the protein CASSSGRNYGYTF.

The gene calls are TRBV6-1 and TRBJ1-5, with D possibly being TRBD1 (6 bases). The CDR3 is 17 amino acids. Germline V lookup: CDR1 MNHNS, CDR2 SASEGT. V lost 3 bases to trimming and J lost 1 base, with 16 bases between them. The CDR3 here is CASSDPPQGLSNQPQHF. CDR3 in DNA: TGTGCCAGCAGTGACCCCCCACAGGGTTTAAGCAATCAGCCCCAGCATTTT.